Detailed here is one TCR beta chain. The sample belongs to a study of CD8+ T cells in alopecia areata. Whole-study context: At a dose of 5 to 10 mg twice daily, oral tofacitinib was given to treated patients.

The treatment denotes: oral pan-JAK inhibitor, 5-10 mg twice daily. Alopecia areata patients had lesional scalp punch biopsies and peripheral blood taken from them. RNA was extracted and reverse transcribed into cDNA as the sequencing template. Assay used: immunoSEQ multiplex PCR; TCRdb lists only in-frame clones, some missing. The table shows roughly 190,000 clones, with around three fifths occurring only once. This CDR3 comprises 15 residues. Germline-derived CDR1 and CDR2 are LGHNA and YSLEER. Trimming removed 4 bases at V and 3 bases at J, with 14 bases between. The sample here was CD4+ T cells sorted from blood, taken at week 24, from a patient treated with tofacitinib. The receptor was derived from a human donor with alopecia areata. The rearrangement joins TRBV4-3 to TRBJ2-3; a weak D match, TRBD1 (8 bases). The CDR3: CASSRDRGGTDTQYF. CDR3 DNA sequence: TGCGCCAGCAGCCGAGACAGGGGAGGGACAGATACGCAGTATTTT.